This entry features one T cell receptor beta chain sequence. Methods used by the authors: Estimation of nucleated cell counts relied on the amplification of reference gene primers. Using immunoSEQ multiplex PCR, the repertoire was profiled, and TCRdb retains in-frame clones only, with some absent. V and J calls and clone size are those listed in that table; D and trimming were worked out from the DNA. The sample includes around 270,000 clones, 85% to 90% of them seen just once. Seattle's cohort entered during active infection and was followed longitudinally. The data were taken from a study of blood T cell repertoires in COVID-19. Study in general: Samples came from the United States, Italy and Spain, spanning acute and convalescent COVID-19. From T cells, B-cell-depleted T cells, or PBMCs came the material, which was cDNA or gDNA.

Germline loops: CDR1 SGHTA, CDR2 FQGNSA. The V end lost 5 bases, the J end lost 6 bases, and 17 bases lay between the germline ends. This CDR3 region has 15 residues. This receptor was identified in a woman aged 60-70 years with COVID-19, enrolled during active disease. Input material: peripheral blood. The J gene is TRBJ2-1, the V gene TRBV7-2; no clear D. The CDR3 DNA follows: TGTGCCAGCAGCCCCCCTTCAGTTTCGGGCAATGAGCAGTTCTTC. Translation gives CASSPPSVSGNEQFF.